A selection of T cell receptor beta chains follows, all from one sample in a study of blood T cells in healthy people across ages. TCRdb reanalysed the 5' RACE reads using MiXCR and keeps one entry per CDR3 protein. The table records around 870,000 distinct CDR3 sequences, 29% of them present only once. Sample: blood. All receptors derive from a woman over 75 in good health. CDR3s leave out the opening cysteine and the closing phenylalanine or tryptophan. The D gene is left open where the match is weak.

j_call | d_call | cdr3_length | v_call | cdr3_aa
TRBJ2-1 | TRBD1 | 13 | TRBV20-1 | SATNPGTGSDEQF
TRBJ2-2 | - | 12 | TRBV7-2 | ASSWGRGTGELF
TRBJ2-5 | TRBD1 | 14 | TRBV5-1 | ASSYRPGTEFNEQY
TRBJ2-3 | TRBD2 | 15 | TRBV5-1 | ASSRGLAGDGTDTQY
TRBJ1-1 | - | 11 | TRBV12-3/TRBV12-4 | ASTGVKTTEAF
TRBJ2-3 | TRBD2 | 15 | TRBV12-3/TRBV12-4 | ASSEGLAGDSTDTQY
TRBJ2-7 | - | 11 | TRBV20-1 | SARDPVSYEQY
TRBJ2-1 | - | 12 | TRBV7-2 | ASSLPDSYNEQF
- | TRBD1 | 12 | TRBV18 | ASSQTGGSDEQY
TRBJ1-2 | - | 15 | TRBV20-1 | SARDVGLNWANYGYT
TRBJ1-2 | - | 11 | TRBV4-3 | ASSQATGYGYT
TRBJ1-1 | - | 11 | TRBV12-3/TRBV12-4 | ASSPVQVTEAF
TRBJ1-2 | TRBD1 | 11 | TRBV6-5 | ASSYDRGSGYT
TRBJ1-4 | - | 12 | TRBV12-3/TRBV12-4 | ASTSVATNEKLF
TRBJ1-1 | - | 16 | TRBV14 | ASSRTFALLPGDTEAF
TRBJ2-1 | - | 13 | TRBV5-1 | ASSLDGTLYGEQF
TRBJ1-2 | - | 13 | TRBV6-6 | ASMVSGQHNYGYT
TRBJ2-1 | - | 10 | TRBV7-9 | ASSLTLGEQF
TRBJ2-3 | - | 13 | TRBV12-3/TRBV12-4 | ASSLAGVQADTQY
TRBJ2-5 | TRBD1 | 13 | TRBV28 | ANRPDRGRQETQY
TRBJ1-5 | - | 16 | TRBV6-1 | ASRRPFQIGVSNQPQH
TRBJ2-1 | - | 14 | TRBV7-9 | ASSLVPGPWYNEQF
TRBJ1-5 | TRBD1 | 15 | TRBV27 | ASSLMGTGGGNQPQH
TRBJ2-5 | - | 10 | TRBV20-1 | SARGGKETQY
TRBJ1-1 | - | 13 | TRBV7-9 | ASTPPGPPNTEAF
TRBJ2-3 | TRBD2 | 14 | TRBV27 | ASSPNIAGGTDTQY
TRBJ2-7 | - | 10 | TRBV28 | ASNGNSYEQY
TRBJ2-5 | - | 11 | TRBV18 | ASSRRGQETQY
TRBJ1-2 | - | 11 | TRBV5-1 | ASSLEATGGYT
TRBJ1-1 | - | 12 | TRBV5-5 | ASSLQGVGTEAF
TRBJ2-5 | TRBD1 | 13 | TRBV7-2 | ASSKYRGYQETQY
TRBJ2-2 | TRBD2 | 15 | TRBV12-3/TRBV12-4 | ASSLGRTSGGAGELF
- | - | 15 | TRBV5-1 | ASSLGRGRTSYNEQY
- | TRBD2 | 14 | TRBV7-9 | ASSLSSGGGGETQY
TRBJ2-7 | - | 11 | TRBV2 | ASSPDGAYEQY
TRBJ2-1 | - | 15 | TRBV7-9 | ASSLGAGMSSYNEQF
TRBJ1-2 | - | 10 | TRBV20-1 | SARDRARGYT
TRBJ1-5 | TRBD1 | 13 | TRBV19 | ASSDLNRGLQPQH
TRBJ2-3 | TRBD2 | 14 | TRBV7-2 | ASSLQPGGAGDTQY
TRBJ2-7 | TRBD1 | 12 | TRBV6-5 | ASSRDRQRNEQY
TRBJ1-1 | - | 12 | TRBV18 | ASSPRPGIPEAF
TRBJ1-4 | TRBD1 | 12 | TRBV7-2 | AGSVGTGYEKLF
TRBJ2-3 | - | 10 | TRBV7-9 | ASSYKTDTQY
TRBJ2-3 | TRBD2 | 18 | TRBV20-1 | SARSTPGLAGGLVADTQY
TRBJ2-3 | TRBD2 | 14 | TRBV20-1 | SARLLTSGFTDTQY
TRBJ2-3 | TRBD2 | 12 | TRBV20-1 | SARGGPSTDTQY
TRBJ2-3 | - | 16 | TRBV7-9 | ASSLGRKSIWETDTQY
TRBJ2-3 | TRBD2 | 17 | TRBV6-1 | ASRKRLAGGPSSTDTQY
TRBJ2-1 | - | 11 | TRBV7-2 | ASSLSERNEQF
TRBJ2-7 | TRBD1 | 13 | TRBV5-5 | ASSLEGTGVGEQY